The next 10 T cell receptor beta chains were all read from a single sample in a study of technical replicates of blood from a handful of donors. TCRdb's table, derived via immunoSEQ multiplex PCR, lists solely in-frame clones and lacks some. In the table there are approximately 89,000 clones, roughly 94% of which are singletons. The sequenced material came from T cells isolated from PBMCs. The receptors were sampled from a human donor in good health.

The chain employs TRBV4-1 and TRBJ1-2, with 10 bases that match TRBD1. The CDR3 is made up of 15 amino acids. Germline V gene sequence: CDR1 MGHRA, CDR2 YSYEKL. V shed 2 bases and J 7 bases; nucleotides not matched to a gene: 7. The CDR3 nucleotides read TGCGCCAGCAGCCAACCGGGACAGGGGAGGGGTGGCTACACCTTC. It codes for CASSQPGQGRGGYTF.

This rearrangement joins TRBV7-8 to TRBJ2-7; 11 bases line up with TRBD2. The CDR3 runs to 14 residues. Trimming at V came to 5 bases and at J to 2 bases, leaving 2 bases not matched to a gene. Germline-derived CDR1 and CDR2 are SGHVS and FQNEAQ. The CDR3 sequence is CASSPGLAAYEQYF. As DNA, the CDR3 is TGTGCCAGCAGCCCGGGACTAGCGGCCTACGAGCAGTACTTC.

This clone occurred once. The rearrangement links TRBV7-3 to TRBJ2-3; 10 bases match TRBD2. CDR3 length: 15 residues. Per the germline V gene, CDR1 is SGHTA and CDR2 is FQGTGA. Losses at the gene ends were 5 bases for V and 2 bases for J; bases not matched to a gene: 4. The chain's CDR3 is CASSLSGGFTDTQYF. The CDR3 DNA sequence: TGTGCCAGCAGCCTTAGCGGGGGGTTCACAGATACGCAGTATTTT.

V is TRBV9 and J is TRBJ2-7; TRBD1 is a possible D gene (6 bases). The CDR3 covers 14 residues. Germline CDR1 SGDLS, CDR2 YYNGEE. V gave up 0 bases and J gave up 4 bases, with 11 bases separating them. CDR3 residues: CASSVGGQVYEQYF. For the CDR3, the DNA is TGTGCCAGCAGCGTAGGGGGGCAGGTTTACGAGCAGTACTTC.

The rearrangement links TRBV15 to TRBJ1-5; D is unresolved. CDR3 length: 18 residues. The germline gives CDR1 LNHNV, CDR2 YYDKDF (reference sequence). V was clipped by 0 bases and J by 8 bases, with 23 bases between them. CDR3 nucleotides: TGTGCCACCAGCAGAGATCGCTGGAGGTCAGTTTCATCGGAGCCCCAGCATTTT. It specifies CATSRDRWRSVSSEPQHF.

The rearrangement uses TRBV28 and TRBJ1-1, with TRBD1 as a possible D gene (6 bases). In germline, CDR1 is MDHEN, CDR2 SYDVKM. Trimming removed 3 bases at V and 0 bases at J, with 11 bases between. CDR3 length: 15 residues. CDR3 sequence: CASSFGRGMNTEAFF. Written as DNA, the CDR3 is TGTGCCAGCAGTTTTGGGAGGGGGATGAACACTGAAGCTTTCTTT. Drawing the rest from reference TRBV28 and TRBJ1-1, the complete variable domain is DVKVTQSSRYLVKRTGEKVFLECVQDMDHENMFWYRQDPGLGLRLIYFSYDVKMKEKGDIPEGYSVSREKKERFSLILESASTNQTSMYLCASSFGRGMNTEAFFGQGTRLTVV.

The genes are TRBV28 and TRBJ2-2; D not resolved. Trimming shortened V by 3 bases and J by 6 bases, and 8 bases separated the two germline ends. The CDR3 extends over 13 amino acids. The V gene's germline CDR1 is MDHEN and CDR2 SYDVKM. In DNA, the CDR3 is TGTGCCAGCAGTTTTGAGTTGGCCGGGGAGCTGTTTTTT. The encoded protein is CASSFELAGELFF.

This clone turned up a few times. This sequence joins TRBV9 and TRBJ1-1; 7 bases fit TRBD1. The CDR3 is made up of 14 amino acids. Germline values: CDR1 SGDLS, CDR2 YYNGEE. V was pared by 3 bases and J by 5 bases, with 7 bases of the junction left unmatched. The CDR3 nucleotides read TGTGCCAGCAGCGACCCACAGGGGAGGACTGAAGCTTTCTTT. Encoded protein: CASSDPQGRTEAFF.

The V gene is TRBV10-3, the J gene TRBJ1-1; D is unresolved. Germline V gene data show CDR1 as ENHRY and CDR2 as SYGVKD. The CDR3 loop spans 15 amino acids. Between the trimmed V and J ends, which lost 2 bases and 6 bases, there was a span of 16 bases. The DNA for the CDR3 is TGTGCCATCAGTGAGGGGAGGGAGTGGTTGTCTGAAGCTTTCTTT. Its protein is CAISEGREWLSEAFF.

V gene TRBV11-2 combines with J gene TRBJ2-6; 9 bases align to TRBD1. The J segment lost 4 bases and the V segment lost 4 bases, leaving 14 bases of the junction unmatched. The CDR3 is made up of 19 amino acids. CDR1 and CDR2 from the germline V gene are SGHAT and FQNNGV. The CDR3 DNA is TGTGCCAGCAGCTCACCAACCGGGACAGGGTGGTCGGGGGCCAACGTCCTGACTTTC. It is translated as CASSSPTGTGWSGANVLTF.